This T cell receptor (beta chain) was captured by sequencing in a study of CXCR3-negative and CXCR3-positive naive CD8 T cells. The CDR3 length is 12 residues. Germline V gene sequence: CDR1 SQVTM, CDR2 ANQGSEA. UMI-labeled TRB cDNA libraries were prepared by 5' RACE. TCRdb re-called the 5' RACE reads and catalogs CDR3 proteins one per entry, DNA excluded. This sample's clone table lists about 120,000 distinct CDR3 sequences. Regarding this clonotype: Its specificity is not known.

The sorter processed each CD8+ T cell subset in triplicate at 250,000 to 300,000 cells apiece. CD45RO-CCR7+CD27+CD95- was the phenotype of naive CD8+ T cells. Notes on the study in general: Researchers report that CXCR3-positive naive cells carry more hydrophobic TRB CDR3s than CXCR3-negative naive cells. PBMCs showed partially decreased CXCR3 expression after cryopreservation, and most assays used fresh PBMCs. Naive cells that were CXCR3-negative or CXCR3-positive used TRBV-TRBJ genes alike, while memory cells diverged.

The sequenced material came from naive CXCR3+ CD8+ T cells from blood. Subset denoted: CD45RO-CCR7+CD27+CD95- naive CD8+ T cells expressing CXCR3 (TNR3+). The chain links TRBV29-1 to TRBJ2-7; the TRBD1 assignment by TCRdb is unverifiable without DNA. The TCR was taken from a human donor in good health. Some clones in this sample may be carry-over from other donors' samples. This chain's CDR3 is CSVEGTGVEQYF.